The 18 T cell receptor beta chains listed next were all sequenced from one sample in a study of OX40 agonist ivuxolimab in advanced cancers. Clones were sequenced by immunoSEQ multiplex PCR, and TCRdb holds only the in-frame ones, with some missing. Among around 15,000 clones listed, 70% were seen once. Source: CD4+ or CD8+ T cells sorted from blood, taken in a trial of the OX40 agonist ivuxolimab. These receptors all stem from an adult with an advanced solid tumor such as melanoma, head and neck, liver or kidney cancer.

The CDR3: CASSGGRQGVYEQYF. In DNA form, the CDR3 reads TGTGCCAGCAGTGGGGGTCGACAGGGGGTCTACGAGCAGTACTTC. V and J are TRBV6-1 and TRBJ2-7; TRBD1 matches 9 bases. V shed 4 bases, J shed 3 bases, and the junction held 7 bases outside the gene matches. There are 15 residues in the CDR3. CDR1 is MNHNS and CDR2 is SASEGT in the germline V gene.

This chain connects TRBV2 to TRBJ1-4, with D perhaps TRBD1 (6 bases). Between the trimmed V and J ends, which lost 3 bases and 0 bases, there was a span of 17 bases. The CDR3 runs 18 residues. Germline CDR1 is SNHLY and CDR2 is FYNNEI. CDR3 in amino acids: CASSETSIRTATNEKLFF. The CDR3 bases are TGTGCCAGCAGTGAGACGTCCATCAGGACAGCAACTAATGAAAAACTGTTTTTT.

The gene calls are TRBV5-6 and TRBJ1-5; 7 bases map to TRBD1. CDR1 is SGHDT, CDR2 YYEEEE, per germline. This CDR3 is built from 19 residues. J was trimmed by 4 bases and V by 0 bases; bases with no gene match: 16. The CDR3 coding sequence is TGTGCCAGCAGCTTGGCCGCGGATTCCGGGACAGAATTTAATCAGCCCCAGCATTTT. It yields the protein CASSLAADSGTEFNQPQHF.

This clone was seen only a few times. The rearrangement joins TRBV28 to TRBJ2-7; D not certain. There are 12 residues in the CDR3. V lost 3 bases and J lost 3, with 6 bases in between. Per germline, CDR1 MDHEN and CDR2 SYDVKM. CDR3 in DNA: TGTGCCAGCAGTTTTAGTGGCTACGAGCAGTACTTC. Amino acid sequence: CASSFSGYEQYF.

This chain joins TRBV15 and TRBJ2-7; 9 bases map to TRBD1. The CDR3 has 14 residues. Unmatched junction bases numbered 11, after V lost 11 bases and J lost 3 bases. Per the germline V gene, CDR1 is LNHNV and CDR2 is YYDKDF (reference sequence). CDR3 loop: CADRIGTGNYEQYF. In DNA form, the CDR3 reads TGTGCCGACCGGATCGGGACAGGGAACTACGAGCAGTACTTC.

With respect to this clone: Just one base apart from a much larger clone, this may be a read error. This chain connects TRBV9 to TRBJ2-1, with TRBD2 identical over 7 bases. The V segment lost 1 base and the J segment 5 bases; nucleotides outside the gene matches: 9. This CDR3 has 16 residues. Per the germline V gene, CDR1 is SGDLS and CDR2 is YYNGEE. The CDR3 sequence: CASSVSRAGLDNEQFF. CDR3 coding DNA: TGTGCCAGCAGCGTATCAAGAGCGGGACTGGACAATGAGCAGTTCTTC.

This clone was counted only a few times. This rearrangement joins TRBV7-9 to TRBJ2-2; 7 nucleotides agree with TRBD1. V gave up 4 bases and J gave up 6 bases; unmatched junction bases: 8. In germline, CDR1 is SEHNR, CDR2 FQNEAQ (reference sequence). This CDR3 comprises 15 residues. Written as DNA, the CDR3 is TGTGCCAGCAGCTCACCTTCGACAGGGCCCGGGGAGCTGTTTTTT. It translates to CASSSPSTGPGELFF.

CDR3 protein: CASSLAGSVGELFF. The DNA for the CDR3 is TGTGCCAGCAGTTTGGCGGGGAGTGTCGGGGAGCTGTTTTTT. J is TRBJ2-2 and V is TRBV28, with D perhaps TRBD2 (6 bases). This CDR3 is 14 amino acids long. Trimming stripped 3 bases from V and 7 bases from J, with 12 bases between. Germline-derived CDR1 and CDR2 are MDHEN and SYDVKM.

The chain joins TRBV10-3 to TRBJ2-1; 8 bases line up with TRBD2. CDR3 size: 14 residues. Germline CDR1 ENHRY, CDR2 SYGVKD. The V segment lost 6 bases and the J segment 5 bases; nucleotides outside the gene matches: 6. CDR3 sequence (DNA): TGTGCCATCAGGACCGGGACTAGGGACAATGAGCAGTTCTTC. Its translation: CAIRTGTRDNEQFF.

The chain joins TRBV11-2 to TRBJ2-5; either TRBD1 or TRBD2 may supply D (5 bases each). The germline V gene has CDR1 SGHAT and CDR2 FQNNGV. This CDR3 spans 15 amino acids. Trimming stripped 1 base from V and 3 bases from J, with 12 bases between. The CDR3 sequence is CASSLVFMGEETQYF. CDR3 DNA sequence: TGTGCCAGCAGCTTAGTTTTTATGGGGGAAGAGACCCAGTACTTC.

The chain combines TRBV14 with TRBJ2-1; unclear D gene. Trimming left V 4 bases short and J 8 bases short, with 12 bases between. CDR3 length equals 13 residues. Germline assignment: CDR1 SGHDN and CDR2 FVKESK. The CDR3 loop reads CASSPGWVYEQFF. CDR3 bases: TGTGCCAGCAGCCCTGGTTGGGTGTATGAGCAGTTCTTC.

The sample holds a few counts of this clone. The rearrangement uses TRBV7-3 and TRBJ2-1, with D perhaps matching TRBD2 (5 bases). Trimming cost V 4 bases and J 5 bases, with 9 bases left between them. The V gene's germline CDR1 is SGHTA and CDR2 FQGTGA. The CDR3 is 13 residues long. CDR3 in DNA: TGTGCCAGCAGCTCTGACTACCACAATGAGCAGTTCTTC. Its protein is CASSSDYHNEQFF.

In DNA, the CDR3 is TGTGCCAGCAGTTTGGACCTAGCGGGCGAACAGTACTTC. Translating gives CASSLDLAGEQYF. J is TRBJ2-4 and V is TRBV6-5, with TRBD2 identical over 8 bases. Germline values: CDR1 MNHEY, CDR2 SVGAGI. The CDR3 is 13 amino acids. The V segment lost 4 bases and the J segment 13 bases; nucleotides outside the gene matches: 9.

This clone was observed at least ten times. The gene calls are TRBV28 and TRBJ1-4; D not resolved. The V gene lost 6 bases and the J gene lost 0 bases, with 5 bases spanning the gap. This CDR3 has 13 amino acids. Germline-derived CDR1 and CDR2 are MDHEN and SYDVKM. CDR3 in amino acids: CASSPPTNEKLFF. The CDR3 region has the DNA TGTGCCAGCAGCCCCCCAACTAATGAAAAACTGTTTTTT.

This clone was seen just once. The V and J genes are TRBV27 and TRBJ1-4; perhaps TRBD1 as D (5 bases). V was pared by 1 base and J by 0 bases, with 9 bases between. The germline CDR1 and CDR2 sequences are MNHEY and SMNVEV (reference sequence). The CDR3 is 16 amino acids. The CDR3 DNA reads TGTGCCAGCAGTTTATGGGGCCCGGCAACTAATGAAAAACTGTTTTTT. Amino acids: CASSLWGPATNEKLFF.

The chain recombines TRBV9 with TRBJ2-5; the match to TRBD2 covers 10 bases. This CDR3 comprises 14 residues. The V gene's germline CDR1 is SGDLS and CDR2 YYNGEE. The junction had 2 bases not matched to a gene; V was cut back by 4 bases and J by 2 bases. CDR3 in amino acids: CASSPSGGQETQYF. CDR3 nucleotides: TGTGCCAGCAGCCCTAGCGGGGGTCAAGAGACCCAGTACTTC.

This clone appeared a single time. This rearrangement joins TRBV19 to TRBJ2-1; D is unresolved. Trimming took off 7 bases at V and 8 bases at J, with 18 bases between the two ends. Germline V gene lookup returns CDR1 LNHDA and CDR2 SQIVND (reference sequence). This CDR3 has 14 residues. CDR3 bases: TGTGCCAGTACCGATGGTTCTAGTTGGGATGAGCAGTTCTTC. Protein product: CASTDGSSWDEQFF.

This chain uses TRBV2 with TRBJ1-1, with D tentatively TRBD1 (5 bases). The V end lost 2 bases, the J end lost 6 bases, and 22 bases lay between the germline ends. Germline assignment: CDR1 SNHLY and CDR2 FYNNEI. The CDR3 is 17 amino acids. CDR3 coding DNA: TGTGCCAGCAGTGAAATCCCGGCCAGGGCGATATATCCTGAAGCTTTCTTT. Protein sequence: CASSEIPARAIYPEAFF.